Presented here are 13 T cell receptor beta chains from one specimen sequenced in a study of CD8 T cells in ankylosing spondylitis. TCRdb reanalysed the 5' RACE reads using MiXCR and keeps one entry per CDR3 protein. Of 200,000 to 250,000 distinct CDR3 sequences listed, about 26% were seen once; the top ten hold about 6.9%. Source material: blood, either unsorted or a sorted T cell fraction (not recorded which). The source of these receptors is a male donor with ankylosing spondylitis or in good health (not recorded which).

In regard to this clonotype: A much more abundant neighbour one base away suggests this may be a read error. The gene calls are TRBV28 and TRBJ2-7; the D gene is possibly TRBD1 (6 bases). Germline loops: CDR1 MDHEN, CDR2 SYDVKM. The CDR3 length is 11 residues. CDR3: CVVAGVHEQYF. CDR3 DNA sequence: TGTGTCGTGGCAGGGGTCCACGAGCAGTACTTC.

This clonotype was counted a few times. The gene calls are TRBV18 and TRBJ2-7; no firm D call. V lost 3 bases and J 3 bases, leaving 12 bases between the germline ends. Looked up from germline, CDR1 is KGHSH and CDR2 is LQKENI. This CDR3 region has 14 residues. DNA of the CDR3: TGTGCCAGCTCACCCCCTGGTAGAGTCTACGAGCAGTACTTC. Its translation is CASSPPGRVYEQYF.

This clonotype was seen many times. This chain uses TRBV5-1 with TRBJ2-6; D remains ambiguous. V lost 4 bases, J lost 1 base, and 6 bases lay in between. The CDR3 spans 14 residues. From germline, CDR1 is SGHRS and CDR2 YFSETQ. The CDR3 loop reads CASSRPSGANVLTF. As DNA, the CDR3 is TGCGCCAGCAGCCGACCTTCTGGGGCCAACGTCCTGACTTTC.

This clonotype has at least ten counts. The chain uses TRBV29-1 and TRBJ1-1, with D uncertain. This CDR3 is built from 14 residues. Germline CDR1 reads SQVTM; CDR2 reads ANQGSEA. Trimming cost V 6 bases and J 0 bases, with 14 bases left between them. CDR3 in amino acids: CSVDSHSLNTEAFF. The DNA of the CDR3 is TGCAGCGTGGATAGTCACAGCCTGAACACTGAAGCTTTCTTT.

The table lists this clonotype with many counts. J is TRBJ2-5 and V is TRBV28; D unresolved. Germline lookup yields CDR1 MDHEN and CDR2 SYDVKM. V gave up 2 bases and J gave up 9 bases, with 13 bases separating them. The CDR3 runs 13 residues. The CDR3 DNA follows: TGTGCCAGCAGTTTAAAGGTCCCTCCGGCCCAGTACTTC. This gives the protein CASSLKVPPAQYF.

In its sample, this clonotype was seen many times. The V and J genes are TRBV4-2 and TRBJ2-7; 7 bases map to TRBD2. Germline V CDR1 and CDR2: LGHNA, YNFKEQ. The CDR3 totals 14 residues. V was pared by 1 base and J by 5 bases, with 5 bases of the junction left unmatched. The CDR3 bases are TGTGCCAGCAGCCAAGTGTCTAGCGGAGACGAGCAGTACTTC. Encoded protein: CASSQVSSGDEQYF.

This clonotype was seen ten or more times. This chain uses TRBV5-4 with TRBJ2-5; D may be TRBD2 (6 bases). The CDR3 loop spans 13 amino acids. V lost 3 bases to trimming and J lost 2 bases, with 8 bases between them. Germline CDR1 SGHNT, CDR2 YYREEE (reference sequence). In DNA form, the CDR3 reads TGTGCCAGCAGCTGGGGGGTTCAAGAGACCCAGTACTTC. Translated, it gives CASSWGVQETQYF. Based on the CDR3 plus reference TRBV5-4 and TRBJ2-5, the full variable domain is ETGVTQSPTHLIKTRGQQVTLRCSSQSGHNTVSWYQQALGQGPQFIFQYYREEENGRGNFPPRFSGLQFPNYSSELNVNALELDDSALYLCASSWGVQETQYFGPGTRLLVL.

There are many counts of this clonotype. This chain joins TRBV4-2 and TRBJ2-7, with a tentative D call TRBD2 (6 bases). V was shortened by 1 base and J by 3 bases, with 16 bases between the two germline ends. CDR1 and CDR2 (germline): LGHNA, YNFKEQ. This CDR3 has 16 residues. The DNA of the CDR3 is TGTGCCAGCAGCCAAGTCTCTCCGGGAGTTAGCTACGAGCAGTACTTC. Translation: CASSQVSPGVSYEQYF.

This clonotype was seen repeatedly, ten times or more. The chain combines TRBV12-3 or TRBV12-4 with TRBJ2-1, with D possibly TRBD2 on 6 matching bases. The CDR3 spans 18 residues. Trimming pared 2 bases from V and 5 bases from J, leaving 22 bases between. The CDR3 loop reads CASSLLPRPQRADNEQFF. DNA for the CDR3: TGTGCCAGCAGTTTACTGCCCCGGCCCCAGCGGGCCGACAATGAGCAGTTCTTC.

This clonotype was seen only a few times. V is TRBV20-1 and J is TRBJ2-3; perhaps TRBD2 as D (5 bases). Germline V gene sequence: CDR1 DFQATT, CDR2 SNEGSKA (reference sequence). Trimming removed 2 bases at V and 6 bases at J, with 12 bases between. This CDR3 comprises 13 residues. In nucleotides, the CDR3 is TGCAGTGCTAGACTCGGGGTCACGGATACGCAGTATTTT. Protein product: CSARLGVTDTQYF.

This clonotype was seen repeatedly, ten times or more. The V and J genes are TRBV11-2 and TRBJ2-1; 12 bases map to TRBD2. Trimming took 4 bases from V and 0 from J; bases not matched to a gene: 4. CDR3 length equals 17 residues. CDR1 and CDR2 (germline): SGHAT, FQNNGV. CDR3 sequence (DNA): TGTGCCAGCAGCTCGAAGACTAGCGGGAGCTCCTACAATGAGCAGTTCTTC. It yields the protein CASSSKTSGSSYNEQFF. The full variable domain, with the rest looked up from reference TRBV11-2 and TRBJ2-1, is EAGVAQSPRYKIIEKRQSVAFWCNPISGHATLYWYQQILGQGPKLLIQFQNNGVVDDSQLPKDRFSAERLKGVDSTLKIQPAKLEDSAVYLCASSSKTSGSSYNEQFFGPGTRLTVL.

This clonotype was seen repeatedly, ten times or more. The chain recombines TRBV28 with TRBJ2-2; perhaps TRBD2 as D (5 bases). Trimming stripped 6 bases from V and 4 bases from J, with 15 bases between. There are 15 residues in the CDR3. Germline lookup yields CDR1 MDHEN and CDR2 SYDVKM. The CDR3 here is CASSSRGISTGELFF. DNA for the CDR3: TGTGCCAGCAGCTCTCGGGGTATTTCCACCGGGGAGCTGTTTTTT.

This clonotype was recorded many times. The V call is TRBV15, the J call TRBJ2-4; 16 bases are a match to TRBD2. The CDR3 sequence is 23 residues long. J gave up 7 bases and V 1 base, and 22 bases lay outside the gene matches. Germline-derived CDR1 and CDR2 are LNHNV and YYDKDF (reference sequence). CDR3 coding DNA: TGTGCCACCAGCAGAGGTCCCGGGACAGACTACGGGACTAGCGGGAGGGTAGCGAACATTCAGTACTTC. Its translation: CATSRGPGTDYGTSGRVANIQYF.